This TCR beta chain was profiled in a study of post-analysis software for immune sequencing data. Study context: Patients had relapsing-remitting, secondary progressive or progressive-relapsing multiple sclerosis; some lacked subtype.

Trimming shortened V by 2 bases and J by 4 bases, and 12 bases separated the two germline ends. The CDR3 runs 14 residues. General study results and limits: Multiple sclerosis patients had significantly lower normalized Chao1 diversity than controls. About five TRBV segments were more frequent in patients than controls; TRBV5-6, TRBV5-1 and TRBV20-1 belonged to this group.

The sample holds a few counts of this clonotype. Its antigen is not identified. Researchers reported that TCR beta cDNA libraries carried unique molecular identifiers. Using its own MiXCR run on the PCR reads, TCRdb lists one record per CDR3 protein. Counted here are roughly 430,000 distinct CDR3 sequences, roughly 40% occurring once; the ten biggest clones make up approximately 7.1%. The chain couples TRBV12-3 or TRBV12-4 to TRBJ2-7; D uncertain. The material sequenced was blood. This sequence was found in a girl under 10 years old with multiple sclerosis. The CDR3 nucleotides are TGTGCCAGCAGTTTATTGGAAAGGGCTTACGAGCAGTACTTC. It encodes CASSLLERAYEQYF.